These 11 T cell receptor beta chains originate from one sample sequenced in a study of vaccination effects on CD4 cells after COVID-19. Sequencing followed a ViraFEST assay step that expanded antigen-specific CD4+ T cells with viral peptide pools. CD4+ T cells were isolated after 10 days of culture. The participants, recipients of two vaccine doses, got either BNT162b2 or mRNA-1273. No antigen is known for these receptors. Generated by immunoSEQ multiplex PCR, the TCRdb table keeps only in-frame clones and is missing some. The sample records approximately 30,000 clones, less than 80% being singletons. The sequences come from CD4+ T cells from PBMCs cultured with SARS-CoV-2 spike peptides, collected after COVID-19 vaccination. The receptors were sampled from a human donor who received a COVID-19 vaccine.

This clone is a singleton in its sample. This rearrangement joins TRBV4-1 to TRBJ2-1; D is ambiguous. Deletions cut 0 bases from V and 7 bases from J, with 13 bases between. This CDR3 is 15 amino acids long. Germline V gene sequence: CDR1 MGHRA, CDR2 YSYEKL. The CDR3 DNA reads TGCGCCAGCAGCCAAGATTTGGCCCCCCGGAATGAGCAGTTCTTC. Protein: CASSQDLAPRNEQFF.

This chain connects TRBV5-1 to TRBJ2-7; 10 nucleotides line up with TRBD1. J was trimmed by 7 bases and V by 4 bases; bases with no gene match: 14. CDR1 SGHRS and CDR2 YFSETQ come from the germline V gene. The CDR3 sequence is 16 residues long. In DNA form, the CDR3 reads TGCGCCAGCAGCCAGGGACTGGGACAGGGGAAGGAAGAGCAGTACTTC. It codes for CASSQGLGQGKEEQYF.

The chain recombines TRBV9 with TRBJ2-5, with D possibly being TRBD2 (7 bases). Germline V gene data show CDR1 as SGDLS and CDR2 as YYNGEE. The CDR3 runs to 14 residues. The V end was cut by 1 base, the J end by 2 bases, with 9 bases between. Here the CDR3 reads CASSVRGAQETQYF. CDR3 coding DNA: TGTGCCAGCAGCGTACGGGGGGCTCAAGAGACCCAGTACTTC.

The V call is TRBV7-9, the J call TRBJ1-2; 10 bases align to TRBD1. Germline loops: CDR1 SEHNR, CDR2 FQNEAQ (reference sequence). V lost 4 bases and J lost 5; bases outside the gene matches: 7. This CDR3 contains 15 residues. CDR3 protein: CASSSGQGLQYGYTF. The CDR3 nucleotides are TGTGCCAGCAGCTCGGGACAGGGGTTACAATATGGCTACACCTTC.

This sequence joins TRBV19 and TRBJ1-3; 8 positions match TRBD1. Germline lookup yields CDR1 LNHDA and CDR2 SQIVND (reference sequence). Trimming removed 4 bases from V and 4 bases from J; junction bases left unmatched: 3. This CDR3 comprises 14 residues. For the CDR3, the DNA is TGTGCCAGTAGTAGACAGGGGATCGGAAACACCATATATTTT. Protein sequence: CASSRQGIGNTIYF.

The V call is TRBV5-1, the J call TRBJ2-1, with D unclear. Between the trimmed V and J ends, which lost 1 base and 3 bases, there was a span of 14 bases. Germline V gene data show CDR1 as SGHRS and CDR2 as YFSETQ. This CDR3 has 16 residues. This CDR3 reads CASSLRQVGVYNEQFF. CDR3 nucleotides: TGCGCCAGCAGCTTGAGGCAGGTAGGCGTCTACAATGAGCAGTTCTTC. Combining the CDR3 with reference TRBV5-1 and TRBJ2-1 gives the whole variable domain KAGVTQTPRYLIKTRGQQVTLSCSPISGHRSVSWYQQTPGQGLQFLFEYFSETQRNKGNFPGRFSGRQFSNSRSEMNVSTLELGDSALYLCASSLRQVGVYNEQFFGPGTRLTVL.

The chain links TRBV19 to TRBJ1-5; tentatively, D is TRBD1 (6 bases). Germline V lookup: CDR1 LNHDA, CDR2 SQIVND (reference sequence). V was cut by 7 bases and J by 0 bases, with 16 bases left in between. The CDR3 runs 16 residues. CDR3 sequence: CASNPTGQNSNQPQHF. The DNA of the CDR3 is TGTGCCAGTAACCCAACAGGGCAAAATAGCAATCAGCCCCAGCATTTT. Complete variable domain (other parts from reference TRBV19 and TRBJ1-5): DGGITQSPKYLFRKEGQNVTLSCEQNLNHDAMYWYRQDPGQGLRLIYYSQIVNDFQKGDIAEGYSVSREKKESFPLTVTSAQKNPTAFYLCASNPTGQNSNQPQHFGDGTRLSIL.

This clone was observed a few times. The chain combines TRBV5-6 with TRBJ1-5; D not resolved. With 5 bases removed from V and 4 bases from J, the gap between germline ends came to 7 bases. In germline, CDR1 is SGHDT, CDR2 YYEEEE. The CDR3 contains 12 residues. The CDR3 sequence is CASRQGNQPQHF. The CDR3 nucleotides read TGTGCCAGCAGACAAGGAAATCAGCCCCAGCATTTT. Together with reference TRBV5-6 and TRBJ1-5, the CDR3 gives the full variable domain: DAGVTQSPTHLIKTRGQQVTLRCSPKSGHDTVSWYQQALGQGPQFIFQYYEEEERQRGNFPDRFSGHQFPNYSSELNVNALLLGDSALYLCASRQGNQPQHFGDGTRLSIL.

The J gene is TRBJ1-1, the V gene TRBV3-1 (or the pseudogene TRBV3-2), with 9 bases aligning to TRBD1. CDR3 length: 13 amino acids. The V gene's germline CDR1 is LGHDT and CDR2 YNNKEL (reference sequence). The trim removed 6 bases at V and 7 bases at J, leaving 6 bases unmatched. CDR3: CASRGPGQGEAFF. CDR3 sequence (DNA): TGTGCCAGCAGGGGTCCGGGACAGGGTGAAGCTTTCTTT.

The sample holds one count of this clone. The J gene is TRBJ2-7, the V gene TRBV7-9, with TRBD2 matching over 8 bases. J lost 0 bases, V lost 4 bases, and 8 bases had no gene match. Germline V CDR1 and CDR2: SEHNR, FQNEAQ (reference sequence). The CDR3 is made up of 16 amino acids. Written as DNA, the CDR3 is TGTGCCAGCAGCTCTTTAGCGGGGCGAAGCTCCTACGAGCAGTACTTC. This sequence encodes CASSSLAGRSSYEQYF.

This clone appeared a single time. This chain joins TRBV30 and TRBJ1-3; D gene ambiguous. Trimming took 0 bases from V and 2 from J, leaving 8 bases between them. CDR1 GTSNPN and CDR2 SVGIG come from the germline V gene (reference sequence). The CDR3 has 14 amino acids. The DNA for the CDR3 is TGTGCCTGGAGTGTATTGGTCCCTGGAAACACCATATATTTT. This encodes CAWSVLVPGNTIYF.